These 27 T cell receptor gamma chains share one sample of origin, sequenced in a study of fetal and pediatric gammadelta thymocytes. TCRdb redid clone calling on the reads using CATT. The table shows several hundred gamma-chain clones, with approximately 4% occurring only once. Sequencing was carried out using non-Vgamma9Vdelta2 gamma-delta T cells from the thymus. Specified subset: CD3+gammadeltaTCR+ thymocytes not co-expressing Vgamma9 and Vdelta2. These receptors all stem from a child who underwent cardiac surgery and was recorded as healthy.

Within the sample, this clone is large. This chain joins TRGV5 and TRGJP2. This CDR3 has 17 residues. V trimming: 0 bases; J trimming: 0 bases; junction bases outside the gene matches: 7. Germline CDR1 VINAFY, CDR2 YDVSNSKD. CDR3 region: CATWDRLSYSSDWIKTF. The DNA of the CDR3 is TGTGCCACCTGGGACAGGCTTAGTTATAGTAGTGATTGGATCAAGACGTTT.

Relative to its sample, this clone is large. V and J are TRGV10 and TRGJP2. TRGV10 is placed among ORFs of uncertain function. V shed 10 bases, J shed 4 bases, and the junction held 4 bases outside the gene matches. CDR3 length equals 12 residues. The CDR3, as DNA: TGTGCTGCGTCCGATAGTGATTGGATCAAGACGTTT. Protein sequence: CAASDSDWIKTF.

This clone qualifies as large. The chain combines TRGV10 with TRGJP1. Being an ORF, TRGV10 has a function that is uncertain. The CDR3 totals 14 residues. The junction had 6 bases not matched to a gene; V was cut back by 8 bases and J by 2 bases. CDR3 in DNA: TGTGCTGCGTGGGATTCGACCACTGGTTGGTTCAAGATATTT. Translated, it gives CAAWDSTTGWFKIF.

By sample share, this clone is large. This chain uses TRGV4 with TRGJP2. The V gene's germline CDR1 is EGSTGY and CDR2 YDSYTSSV. The CDR3 loop spans 19 amino acids. Losses at the gene ends were 10 bases for V and 1 base for J; bases not matched to a gene: 24. CDR3 region: CATRITRPGKLSSDWIKTF. The CDR3 DNA reads as TGTGCCACAAGGATCACCCGCCCGGGTAAACTTAGTAGTGATTGGATCAAGACGTTT.

Sample share makes this clone large. This sequence joins TRGV5 and TRGJP2. The CDR3 totals 13 residues. Germline V gene data show CDR1 as VINAFY and CDR2 as YDVSNSKD. With V trimmed by 5 bases and J by 5 bases, 5 bases remained unmatched. The CDR3 nucleotides are TGTGCCACCTGGGCACTGAGTGATTGGATCAAGACGTTT. Its protein product is CATWALSDWIKTF.

A note on this clone: A single base is all that separates this from a far larger clone, so a read error is likely. This chain uses TRGV2 with TRGJ1 or TRGJ2. From germline, CDR1 is EGSNGY and CDR2 YDSYNSKV. The CDR3 consists of 18 residues. CDR3: CAAWDGPCGGGVYYKKLF. The CDR3 DNA sequence: TGTGCCGCCTGGGACGGACCGTGCGGTGGGGGGGTATATTATAAGAAACTCTTT.

Relative to its sample, this clone is large. This chain connects TRGV8 to TRGJP2. There are 16 residues in the CDR3. V gave up 4 bases and J gave up 3 bases; unmatched junction bases: 11. Germline loops: CDR1 VENAVY, CDR2 YDSYNSRV. CDR3 residues: CATWELRLGSDWIKTF. The DNA for the CDR3 is TGTGCCACCTGGGAACTACGGCTTGGTAGTGATTGGATCAAGACGTTT.

By frequency in the sample, this clone is large. This chain connects TRGV2 to TRGJ1 or TRGJ2. Germline-derived CDR1 and CDR2 are EGSNGY and YDSYNSKV. Losses at the gene ends were 0 bases for V and 7 bases for J; bases not matched to a gene: 3. The CDR3 runs 12 residues. The CDR3 protein is CATWDGGYKKLF. The CDR3 region has the DNA TGTGCCACCTGGGACGGGGGATATAAGAAACTCTTT.

By share of the sample, this clone is large. The V gene is TRGV2, the J gene TRGJP2. The CDR3 spans 13 residues. Germline CDR1 EGSNGY, CDR2 YDSYNSKV. V trimming: 0 bases; J trimming: 10 bases; junction bases outside the gene matches: 5. CDR3 sequence (DNA): TGTGCCACCTGGGACGGGCTAGGTTGGATCAAGACGTTT. Protein: CATWDGLGWIKTF.

By its share, this clone is large (0.1 to 1%). V usage is TRGV5 and J usage is TRGJ1 or TRGJ2. The CDR3 contains 11 residues. Trimming removed 6 bases from V and 5 bases from J; junction bases left unmatched: 4. CDR1 VINAFY and CDR2 YDVSNSKD come from the germline V gene. CDR3 loop: CATWPHYKKLF. CDR3 nucleotides: TGTGCCACCTGGCCCCATTATAAGAAACTCTTT.

In this sample, this clone is hyperexpanded (1% or more). The chain carries TRGV4 and TRGJP2. V was clipped by 4 bases and J by 4 bases; unmatched bases: 3. Germline V CDR1 and CDR2: EGSTGY, YDSYTSSV. The CDR3 contains 13 residues. The CDR3 nucleotides are TGTGCCACCTGGGAGCATAGTGATTGGATCAAGACGTTT. Its protein product is CATWEHSDWIKTF.

This clone is termed large. The chain employs TRGV3 and TRGJ1 or TRGJ2. CDR3 length equals 12 residues. V was pared by 3 bases and J by 10 bases, with 9 bases of the junction left unmatched. The V gene's germline CDR1 is VTNTFY and CDR2 YDVSTARD (reference sequence). The CDR3 nucleotides are TGTGCCACCTGGGACGGGTGGGTGAAGAAACTCTTT. As protein: CATWDGWVKKLF.

This clone is termed large (0.1 to 1%). This chain connects TRGV8 to TRGJP2. J was trimmed by 3 bases and V by 3 bases; bases with no gene match: 4. This CDR3 spans 14 amino acids. Germline V gives CDR1 VENAVY, CDR2 YDSYNSRV. Here the CDR3 reads CATWDCGSDWIKTF. The DNA of the CDR3 is TGTGCCACCTGGGATTGCGGTAGTGATTGGATCAAGACGTTT.

This clone rates as large. Other DNA sequences in this specimen translate into the identical CDR3. The J gene is TRGJP, the V gene TRGV9. This CDR3 contains 17 residues. The V and J ends lost 3 bases and 4 bases, in that order; junction bases with no gene match: 6. Per germline, CDR1 GITISATS and CDR2 ISYDGTV (reference sequence). CDR3 coding DNA: TGTGCCTTGTGGGAGCCCCCCCAAGAGTTGGGCAAAAAAATCAAGGTATTT. Translating it yields CALWEPPQELGKKIKVF.

This clone has just a few counts. Given a much more abundant clone one base away, this may be a read error. V gene TRGV10 combines with J gene TRGJP2. TRGV10 is known as an ORF, though its function is uncertain. This CDR3 region has 15 residues. The CDR3 loop is CAVWDSVRSDWIKTF. CDR3 bases: TGTGCTGTGTGGGATTCCGTTCGTAGTGATTGGATCAAGACGTTT.

The chain joins TRGV4 to TRGJ1 or TRGJ2. With 2 bases clipped from V and 3 bases from J, the junction kept 1 base outside the gene matches. The CDR3 is made up of 12 amino acids. Per the germline V gene, CDR1 is EGSTGY and CDR2 is YDSYTSSV. The CDR3 reads CATWDAYYKKLF. As DNA, the CDR3 is TGTGCCACCTGGGATGCTTATTATAAGAAACTCTTT.

Relative to its sample, this clone is large (0.1 to 1%). The rearrangement joins TRGV2 to TRGJ1 or TRGJ2. CDR1 is EGSNGY and CDR2 is YDSYNSKV in the germline V gene. V lost 1 base and J lost 2; bases outside the gene matches: 2. The CDR3 loop spans 13 amino acids. The CDR3 here is CATWDGHYYKKLF. DNA for the CDR3: TGTGCCACCTGGGACGGCCATTATTATAAGAAACTCTTT.

This clone occurred a few times. The chain uses TRGV3 and TRGJ1 or TRGJ2. Germline CDR1 and CDR2: VTNTFY and YDVSTARD (reference sequence). The junction had 13 bases not matched to a gene; V was cut back by 3 bases and J by 11 bases. The CDR3 loop spans 13 amino acids. The CDR3 here is CATWDRHGVEKLF. In DNA, the CDR3 is TGTGCCACCTGGGACCGACATGGCGTTGAGAAACTCTTT.

This clone occurred a few times. The mismatch at residue 3 between this DNA's translation and the TCRdb protein of a much larger clone likely reflects a read error; the protein shown is translated from the DNA. The rearrangement uses TRGV4 and TRGJ1 or TRGJ2. The CDR3 spans 14 residues. Looked up from germline, CDR1 is EGSTGY and CDR2 is YDSYTSSV. For the CDR3, the DNA is TGTGCCGCCTGGGATCGTAGGCATTATTATAAGAAACTCTTT. It yields the protein CAAWDRRHYYKKLF.

This clone counts as large. The J gene is TRGJ1 or TRGJ2, the V gene TRGV8. The germline V gene has CDR1 VENAVY and CDR2 YDSYNSRV. After removal of 2 bases from V and 2 bases from J, the junction contained 3 bases not matched to a gene. The CDR3 consists of 13 residues. CDR3 nucleotide sequence: TGTGCCACCTGGGATAACGATTATTATAAGAAACTCTTT. Amino acid sequence: CATWDNDYYKKLF.

In regard to this clone: A far larger clone is one base from this, pointing to a likely read error. This sample includes further DNA sequences coding for the same CDR3. The chain employs TRGV2 and TRGJP2. With 0 bases clipped from V and 1 base from J, the junction kept 8 bases outside the gene matches. The V gene's germline CDR1 is EGSNGY and CDR2 YDSYNSKV. The CDR3 loop spans 17 amino acids. CDR3 coding DNA: TGTGCCACCTGGGACGGGCCCATCGGTAGTAGTGATTGGATCAAGACGTTT. It specifies CATWDGPIGSSDWIKTF.

By sample fraction, this clone is large. This chain joins TRGV9 and TRGJ1 or TRGJ2. In germline, CDR1 is GITISATS, CDR2 ISYDGTV (reference sequence). The CDR3 totals 13 residues. J was trimmed by 2 bases and V by 1 base; bases with no gene match: 2. The CDR3 coding sequence is TGTGCCTTGTGGGAGGTTCATTATTATAAGAAACTCTTT. It yields the protein CALWEVHYYKKLF.

Within the sample, this clone is large. V usage is TRGV2 and J usage is TRGJP2. The ends lost 0 bases at V and 6 bases at J; junction bases unmatched: 1. This CDR3 comprises 13 residues. The germline V gene has CDR1 EGSNGY and CDR2 YDSYNSKV. The CDR3 protein is CATWDGRDWIKTF. Here the CDR3 DNA reads TGTGCCACCTGGGACGGGCGTGATTGGATCAAGACGTTT.

Details on this clone: The likely explanation is a read error, given a far larger clone one base away. Other DNA sequences in this sample translate to the same CDR3. This sequence joins TRGV2 and TRGJP2. With V trimmed by 0 bases and J by 5 bases, 24 bases remained unmatched. Germline V lookup: CDR1 EGSNGY, CDR2 YDSYNSKV. The CDR3 is made up of 21 amino acids. CDR3 sequence: CATWDGLRPARAQRSDWIKTF. The CDR3 DNA is TGTGCCACCTGGGACGGGCTCCGGCCCGCGCGGGCCCAGAGAAGTGATTGGATCAAGACGTTT.

This clone qualifies as large. This sequence joins TRGV2 and TRGJP1. V dropped 0 bases and J dropped 6; count of bases not matched to a gene: 4. The length of the CDR3 is 14 residues. Per the germline V gene, CDR1 is EGSNGY and CDR2 is YDSYNSKV. The CDR3 here is CATWDGQAGWFKIF. The CDR3 DNA is TGTGCCACCTGGGACGGGCAAGCTGGTTGGTTCAAGATATTT.

The chain recombines TRGV3 with TRGJ1 or TRGJ2. The germline gives CDR1 VTNTFY, CDR2 YDVSTARD (reference sequence). The ends lost 1 base at V and 3 bases at J; junction bases unmatched: 3. The CDR3 contains 13 residues. The CDR3 region is CATWDSTYYKKLF. CDR3 nucleotides: TGTGCCACCTGGGACAGCACTTATTATAAGAAACTCTTT.

For this clone: A far larger clone is off by one base, so a read error is likely. V is TRGV2 and J is TRGJ1 or TRGJ2. Germline values: CDR1 EGSNGY, CDR2 YDSYNSKV. The CDR3 extends over 13 amino acids. CDR3 in DNA: TGTGCCACCTGGGAGCCGAATTATTATAAGAATCTCTTT. Residues: CATWEPNYYKNLF.